This T cell receptor beta chain was recovered during a study of cytomegalovirus exposure and HLA in healthy donors. The CDR3 covers 15 residues. Germline V gene sequence: CDR1 LGHNA, CDR2 YSLEER. J was trimmed by 3 bases and V by 4 bases; bases with no gene match: 8. PCR was performed using 60 Vbeta and 13 Jbeta primers. The method was immunoSEQ multiplex PCR; TCRdb's version includes in-frame clones alone and lacks a portion of them. The profile shows about 190,000 clones, roughly 83% of them singletons. Note on this clone: Its antigen is unknown.

Study-wide results and caveats: Analysis performed later showed TCR beta chains linked to HLA being more clonally expanded than equally common others.

This TCR derives from a woman aged 45-60 years in good health and CMV-seronegative. V gene TRBV4-3 combines with J gene TRBJ2-7; the match to TRBD1 covers 8 bases. Sequenced material: PBMCs. The CDR3 sequence: CASSPFKGTGYEQYF. In DNA, the CDR3 is TGCGCCAGCAGCCCTTTTAAAGGGACAGGCTACGAGCAGTACTTC.